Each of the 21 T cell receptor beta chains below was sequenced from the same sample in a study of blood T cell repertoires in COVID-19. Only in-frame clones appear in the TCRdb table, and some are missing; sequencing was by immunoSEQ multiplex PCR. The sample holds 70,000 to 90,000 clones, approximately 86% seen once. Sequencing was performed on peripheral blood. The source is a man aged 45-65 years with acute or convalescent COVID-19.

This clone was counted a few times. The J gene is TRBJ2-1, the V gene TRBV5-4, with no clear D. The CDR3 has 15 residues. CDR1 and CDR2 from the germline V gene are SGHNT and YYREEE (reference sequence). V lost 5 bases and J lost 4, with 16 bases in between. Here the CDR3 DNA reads TGTGCCAGCAGTCTCAACCCCACAGATTACAATGAGCAGTTCTTC. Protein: CASSLNPTDYNEQFF. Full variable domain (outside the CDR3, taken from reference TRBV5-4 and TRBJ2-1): ETGVTQSPTHLIKTRGQQVTLRCSSQSGHNTVSWYQQALGQGPQFIFQYYREEENGRGNFPPRFSGLQFPNYSSELNVNALELDDSALYLCASSLNPTDYNEQFFGPGTRLTVL.

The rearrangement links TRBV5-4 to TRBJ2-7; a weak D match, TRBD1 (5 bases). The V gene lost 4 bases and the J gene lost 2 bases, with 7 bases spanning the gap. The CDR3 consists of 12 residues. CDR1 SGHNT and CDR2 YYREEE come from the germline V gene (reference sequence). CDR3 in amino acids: CASSGQAYEQYF. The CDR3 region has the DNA TGTGCCAGCAGCGGACAAGCCTACGAGCAGTACTTC.

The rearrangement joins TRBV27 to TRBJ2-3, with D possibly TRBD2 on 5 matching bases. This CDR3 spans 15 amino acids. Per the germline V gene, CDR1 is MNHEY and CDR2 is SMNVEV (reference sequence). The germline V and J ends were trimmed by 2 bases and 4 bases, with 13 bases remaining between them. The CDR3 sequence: CASSLAERAADTQYF. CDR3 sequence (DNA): TGTGCCAGCAGTTTAGCTGAGAGGGCGGCAGATACGCAGTATTTT.

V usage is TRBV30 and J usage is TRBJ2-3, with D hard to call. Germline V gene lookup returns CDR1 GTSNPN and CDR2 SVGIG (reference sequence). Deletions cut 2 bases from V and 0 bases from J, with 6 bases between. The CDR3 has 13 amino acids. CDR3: CAWSSLSTDTQYF. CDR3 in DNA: TGTGCCTGGAGTAGCTTAAGCACAGATACGCAGTATTTT. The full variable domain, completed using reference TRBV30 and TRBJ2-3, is SQTIHQWPATLVQPVGSPLSLECTVEGTSNPNLYWYRQAAGRGLQLLFYSVGIGQISSEVPQNLSASRPQDRQFILSSKKLLLSDSGFYLCAWSSLSTDTQYFGPGTRLTVL.

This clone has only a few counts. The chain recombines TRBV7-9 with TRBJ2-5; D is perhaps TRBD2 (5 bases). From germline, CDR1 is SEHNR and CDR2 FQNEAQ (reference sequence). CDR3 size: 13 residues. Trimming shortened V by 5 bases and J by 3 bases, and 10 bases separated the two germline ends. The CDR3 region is CASSPDGKETQYF. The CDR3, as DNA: TGTGCCAGCAGCCCGGACGGGAAAGAGACCCAGTACTTC.

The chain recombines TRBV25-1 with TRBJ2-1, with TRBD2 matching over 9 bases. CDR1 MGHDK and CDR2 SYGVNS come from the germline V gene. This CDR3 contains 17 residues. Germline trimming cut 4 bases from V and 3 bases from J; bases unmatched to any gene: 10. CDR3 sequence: CASSGNNKLAGYNEQFF. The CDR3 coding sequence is TGTGCCAGCAGTGGGAATAATAAACTAGCGGGCTACAATGAGCAGTTCTTC.

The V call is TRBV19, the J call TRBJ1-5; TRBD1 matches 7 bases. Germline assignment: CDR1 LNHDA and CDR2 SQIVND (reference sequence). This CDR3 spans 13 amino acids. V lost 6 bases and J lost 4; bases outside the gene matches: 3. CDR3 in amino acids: CASSQDRNQPQHF. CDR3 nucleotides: TGTGCCAGTAGCCAGGACAGGAATCAGCCCCAGCATTTT. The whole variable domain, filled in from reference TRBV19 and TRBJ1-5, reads DGGITQSPKYLFRKEGQNVTLSCEQNLNHDAMYWYRQDPGQGLRLIYYSQIVNDFQKGDIAEGYSVSREKKESFPLTVTSAQKNPTAFYLCASSQDRNQPQHFGDGTRLSIL.

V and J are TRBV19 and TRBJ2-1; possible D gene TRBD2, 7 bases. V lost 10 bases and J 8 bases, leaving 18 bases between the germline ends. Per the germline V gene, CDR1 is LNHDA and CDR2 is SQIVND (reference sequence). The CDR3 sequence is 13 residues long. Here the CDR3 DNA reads TGTGCCACCAGTCGGGGGGCGATGGATGAGCAGTTCTTC. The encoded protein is CATSRGAMDEQFF.

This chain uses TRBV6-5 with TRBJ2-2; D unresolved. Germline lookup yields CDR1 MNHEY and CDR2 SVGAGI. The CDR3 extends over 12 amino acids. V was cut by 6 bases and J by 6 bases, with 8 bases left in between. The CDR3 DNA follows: TGTGCCAGCAGCCAGACACCCGGGGAGCTGTTTTTT. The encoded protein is CASSQTPGELFF.

Written as DNA, the CDR3 is TGTGCCAGCAGCTTGGGACAGGGATCACAAGAGACCCAGTACTTC. Amino acids: CASSLGQGSQETQYF. The V and J genes are TRBV5-4 and TRBJ2-5; 7 nucleotides match TRBD1. The CDR3 spans 15 residues. The ends lost 0 bases at V and 2 bases at J; junction bases unmatched: 4. The germline V gene has CDR1 SGHNT and CDR2 YYREEE (reference sequence). Full variable domain (outside the CDR3, taken from reference TRBV5-4 and TRBJ2-5): ETGVTQSPTHLIKTRGQQVTLRCSSQSGHNTVSWYQQALGQGPQFIFQYYREEENGRGNFPPRFSGLQFPNYSSELNVNALELDDSALYLCASSLGQGSQETQYFGPGTRLLVL.

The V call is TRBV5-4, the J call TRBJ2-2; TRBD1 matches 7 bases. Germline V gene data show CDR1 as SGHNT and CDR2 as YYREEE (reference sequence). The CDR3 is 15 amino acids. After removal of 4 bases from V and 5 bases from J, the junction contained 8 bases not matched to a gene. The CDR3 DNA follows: TGTGCCAGCAGCCCCCGGGACAGTCCGACCGGGGAGCTGTTTTTT. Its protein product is CASSPRDSPTGELFF.

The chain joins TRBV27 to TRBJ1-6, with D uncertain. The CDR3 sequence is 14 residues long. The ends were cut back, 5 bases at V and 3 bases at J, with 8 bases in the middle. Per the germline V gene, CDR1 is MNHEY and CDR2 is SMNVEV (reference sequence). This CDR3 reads CASSEGYYNSPLHF. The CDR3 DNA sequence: TGTGCCAGCAGTGAGGGTTACTATAATTCACCCCTCCACTTT.

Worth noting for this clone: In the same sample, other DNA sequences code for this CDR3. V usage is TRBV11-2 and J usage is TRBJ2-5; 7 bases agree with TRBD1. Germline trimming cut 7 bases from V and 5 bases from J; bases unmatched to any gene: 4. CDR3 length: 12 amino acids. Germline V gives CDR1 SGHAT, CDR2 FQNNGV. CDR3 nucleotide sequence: TGTGCCAGCAAAGCAGGGGGTGAGACCCAGTACTTC. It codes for CASKAGGETQYF.

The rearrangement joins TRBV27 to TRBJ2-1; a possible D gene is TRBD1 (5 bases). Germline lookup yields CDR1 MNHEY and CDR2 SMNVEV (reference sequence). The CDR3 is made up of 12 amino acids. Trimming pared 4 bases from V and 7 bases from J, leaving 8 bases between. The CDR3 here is CASSSTANEQFF. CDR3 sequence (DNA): TGTGCCAGCAGTTCGACAGCAAATGAGCAGTTCTTC.

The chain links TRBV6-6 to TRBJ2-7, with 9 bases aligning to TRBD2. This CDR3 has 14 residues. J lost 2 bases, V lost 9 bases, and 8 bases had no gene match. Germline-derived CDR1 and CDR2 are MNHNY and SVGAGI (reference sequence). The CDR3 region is CASNSAGGAYEQYF. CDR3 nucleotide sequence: TGTGCCAGTAACTCAGCGGGGGGTGCCTACGAGCAGTACTTC.

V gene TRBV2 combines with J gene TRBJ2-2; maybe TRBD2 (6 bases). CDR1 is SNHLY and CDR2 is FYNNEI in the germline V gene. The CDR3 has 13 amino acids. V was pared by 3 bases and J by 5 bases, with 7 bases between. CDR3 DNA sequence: TGTGCCAGCAGTGAGCGGGGAACCGGGGAGCTGTTTTTT. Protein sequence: CASSERGTGELFF.

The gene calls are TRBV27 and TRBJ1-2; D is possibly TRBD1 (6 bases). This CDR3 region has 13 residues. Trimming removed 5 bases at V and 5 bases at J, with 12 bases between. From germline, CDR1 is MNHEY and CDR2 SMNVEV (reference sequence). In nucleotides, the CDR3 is TGTGCCAGCAGTCCGGACAGCGGATATGGCTACACCTTC. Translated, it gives CASSPDSGYGYTF.

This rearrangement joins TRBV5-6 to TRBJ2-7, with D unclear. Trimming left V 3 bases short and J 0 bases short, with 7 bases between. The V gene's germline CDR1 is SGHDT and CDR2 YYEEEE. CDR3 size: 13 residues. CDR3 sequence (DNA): TGTGCCAGCAGCTCAGGATACTCCTACGAGCAGTACTTC. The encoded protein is CASSSGYSYEQYF. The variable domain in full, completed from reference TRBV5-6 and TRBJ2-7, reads DAGVTQSPTHLIKTRGQQVTLRCSPKSGHDTVSWYQQALGQGPQFIFQYYEEEERQRGNFPDRFSGHQFPNYSSELNVNALLLGDSALYLCASSSGYSYEQYFGPGTRLTVT.

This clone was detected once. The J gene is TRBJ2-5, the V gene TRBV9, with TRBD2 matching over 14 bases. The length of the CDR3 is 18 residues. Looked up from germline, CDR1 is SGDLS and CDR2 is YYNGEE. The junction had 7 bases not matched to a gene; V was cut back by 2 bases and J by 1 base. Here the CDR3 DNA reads TGTGCCAGCAGCGTCCGGGGGACTAGCGGGGGTGTCCAAGAGACCCAGTACTTC. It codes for CASSVRGTSGGVQETQYF. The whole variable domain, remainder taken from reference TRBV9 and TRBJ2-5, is DSGVTQTPKHLITATGQRVTLRCSPRSGDLSVYWYQQSLDQGLQFLIQYYNGEERAKGNILERFSAQQFPDLHSELNLSSLELGDSALYFCASSVRGTSGGVQETQYFGPGTRLLVL.

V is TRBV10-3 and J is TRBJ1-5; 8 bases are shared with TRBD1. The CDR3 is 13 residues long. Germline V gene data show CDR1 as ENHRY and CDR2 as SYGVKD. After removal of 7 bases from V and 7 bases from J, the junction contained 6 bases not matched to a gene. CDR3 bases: TGTGCCATCACTGGACAGGGAAGCCAGCCCCAGCATTTT. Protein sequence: CAITGQGSQPQHF.

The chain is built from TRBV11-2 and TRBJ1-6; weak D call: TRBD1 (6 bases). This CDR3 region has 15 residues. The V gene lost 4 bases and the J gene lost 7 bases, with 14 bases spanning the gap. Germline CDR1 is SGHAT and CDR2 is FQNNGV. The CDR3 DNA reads TGTGCCAGCAGCTCGCCCGCACAGGGCAATTCACCCCTCCACTTT. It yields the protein CASSSPAQGNSPLHF.